In this sample, the clone carrying this TCR beta chain turned up a few times. Its antigen remains unknown. The V segment lost 1 base and the J segment 7 bases; nucleotides outside the gene matches: 7. Germline CDR1 MNHNS, CDR2 SASEGT. This CDR3 is built from 15 residues. The sample comes from a study of cytomegalovirus exposure and HLA in healthy donors. Study-level information: The early release's HLA-typed donors yielded roughly 85 million unique TCRs. The study's findings and limits: TCR beta sequences reportedly predicted most subjects' HLA-A and HLA-B alleles accurately.

PCR employed 60 Vbeta and 13 Jbeta primers. TCRdb's table, derived via immunoSEQ multiplex PCR, lists solely in-frame clones and lacks some. The table shows fewer than 110,000 clones, with 70% to 80% occurring only once. The source material was PBMCs. V usage is TRBV6-1 and J usage is TRBJ1-5; 7 positions agree with TRBD1. This TCR was recovered from a man aged 18 to 30 in good health and CMV-seronegative. CDR3 loop: CASSEVGTVWQPQHF. In DNA, the CDR3 is TGTGCCAGCAGTGAAGTCGGGACAGTGTGGCAGCCCCAGCATTTT.